This TCR beta chain derives from a study of blood T cell repertoires in COVID-19 (TCRdb year 2020). Describing the broader study: The collaborator samples originated in the United States, Italy and Spain and spanned the acute and convalescent phases of COVID-19. Where available, HLA class I and class II types were taken from metadata supplied by the sample provider and were not determined by assay-based typing. The repertoires were released in a freely available public database meant as a resource for research on the immune response to SARS-CoV-2. Nearly every sample came with metadata listing a de-identified subject ID, COVID-19 status, age in years and sex. The prospective study material was composed of cDNA or gDNA derived from T cells, B-cell-depleted T cells, or PBMCs. The samples were drawn from two sources: the first 160 participants of the ongoing ImmuneRACE study, and fewer than 1,500 subjects contributed by 6 global collaborators. Deeply sampled blood TCRbeta repertoires from subjects exposed to, actively infected with, or recovered from COVID-19 were included in the dataset.

In the prospective study, participants were roughly 18 to 89 years old, resided in 20 to 30 geographic areas of the United States, and were enrolled through a virtual design. In the prospective study, cohorts were assigned on the basis of participant-reported clinical history obtained from a screening survey and a study questionnaire. ImmuneRACE Cohort 3 recovered participants were defined by two consecutive negative NP/OP PCR tests, healthcare professional clearance, or symptom resolution. Mobile phlebotomists in the prospective study collected whole blood, serum and a nasopharyngeal or oropharyngeal swab from every participant. Participants in the prospective study had the option to provide additional blood draws and questionnaires over a roughly two-month period. Blood samples from the prospective study were shipped frozen or at room temperature prior to DNA extraction. The full study reports these points: Clinical and demographic metadata were provided uncurated, with the amount varying by source and participant.

The immunoSEQ Assay, a bias-controlled multiplex PCR, was used to amplify TCRbeta CDR3 regions from genomic DNA. Per the source publication's procedure: The number of nucleated cells in each sample was estimated from the amplification of reference gene primers within the assay. Sequence reads were collapsed and filtered to measure the absolute abundance of every unique TCRbeta CDR3 rearrangement. For each sample, productive Simpson clonality was calculated by taking the square root of Simpson's diversity index across productive rearrangements. TCRdb limited this immuneACCESS table to in-frame rearrangements with V and J called. A share of clones is missing; checked studies link under half to unresolved V genes, and the rest is unexplained. That table supplies the V and J calls and clone size; D and trimming were determined from the DNA. The sample table shows a few hundred thousand clones, and around 92% are seen once. More than 9% of the sample is held by the ten biggest clonotypes.

Trimming leaves V shorter by 6 bases and J shorter by 3 bases, with the junction holding 10 bases beyond the gene matches. Reading the germline V gene (reference sequence) gives CDR1 MNHEY and CDR2 SMNVEV. The CDR3 holds 16 amino acids from the cysteine to the phenylalanine. This entry keeps only the CDR3 DNA: 48 bases, framed from base 1. The sample holds one count of this clone. The antigen it recognizes is unknown. Base qualities are not provided; no much larger clone lies one nucleotide away. This TCR was sampled from a young woman who had recovered from COVID-19. The chain uses TRBV27 and TRBJ2-1, and 8 junction bases match TRBD2. The sequencing sample was made of PBMCs or T cells enriched from blood (not recorded which). The DNA sequence is as follows: TGTGCCAGCAGATTAAGGGCAGCGGGAGACTACAATGAGCAGTTCTTC. Its protein is CASRLRAAGDYNEQFF.